The T cell receptor (beta chain) described here comes from a study of OX40 agonist ivuxolimab in advanced cancers. Study overall: Across the patients, intravenous ivuxolimab was delivered every 2 weeks at 0.01 to 10 mg/kg. Three patients had partial responses: one hepatocellular carcinoma, two cutaneous melanoma.

This clone was observed a handful of times. The antigen remains unidentified. Study-level findings and limits: In general, CD8+ T cells held more expanded clones than CD4+ did, on average.

Trimming shortened V by 2 bases and J by 1 base, and 15 bases separated the two germline ends. The germline CDR1 and CDR2 sequences are SGHRS and YFSETQ. The CDR3 extends over 17 amino acids. Only in-frame clones appear in the TCRdb table, and some are missing; sequencing was by immunoSEQ multiplex PCR. This repertoire shows tens of thousands of clones, roughly 90% found once; its top ten account for about 9%. The V call is TRBV5-1, the J call TRBJ2-2; TRBD2 might be the D (6 bases). This receptor was obtained from an adult with an advanced solid tumor such as melanoma, head and neck, liver or kidney cancer. Sequenced material: CD4+ or CD8+ T cells sorted from blood, taken in a trial of the OX40 agonist ivuxolimab. The CDR3 protein is CASSFLNQGGNTGELFF. The CDR3 DNA is TGCGCCAGCAGCTTCCTTAACCAGGGAGGGAACACCGGGGAGCTGTTTTTT.